The clone carrying this TCR beta chain showed up just a few times. Its matching antigen is unknown. The record originates from a study of human T cells and chemical hapten exposure. Study-wide results and caveats: DPC sensitization left the count of TCRs above 1 in 1000 unchanged.

TCRdb analysed the RACE reads with MiXCR anew, one entry per CDR3 protein. The table has tens of thousands of distinct CDR3 sequences, 10% to 13% seen once. This CDR3 contains 15 residues. Germline values: CDR1 SEHNR, CDR2 FQNEAQ (reference sequence). The V end was cut by 4 bases, the J end by 0 bases, with 13 bases between. As for time point: patch test 2, 6 weeks after DPC sensitization. The treatment is: therapeutic diphenylcyclopropenone sensitization with weekly scalp DPC. The clonotype comes from a woman aged 50 to 65 with alopecia areata. Some clones in this sample may be carry-over from other donors' samples. Sample: whole blood, taken in connection with sensitization to the hapten diphenylcyclopropenone (DPC). The rearrangement joins TRBV7-9 to TRBJ2-7, with D possibly TRBD1 on 5 matching bases. The DNA of the CDR3 is TGTGCCAGCAGCTCCGTTAGGGGTAACTCCTACGAGCAGTACTTC. It specifies CASSSVRGNSYEQYF.